These T cell receptor beta chains were read from a single sample in a study of blood T cells in healthy people across ages. TCRdb re-analysed the 5' RACE reads in MiXCR, keeping a single row per CDR3 protein. This repertoire shows about 1.6 million distinct CDR3 sequences, 30% to 40% found once; its top ten account for approximately 10%. Sequenced sample: blood. These receptors were collected from a woman in her thirties in good health. The CDR3 runs from the conserved cysteine through the conserved F or W. A D gene is named only where the DNA matches it firmly. A clone size is listed for some rows: how often the clone was seen (once, few, many), or a class if it is expanded.

cdr3_length	clone_size	d_call	v_call	j_call	cdr3_aa	cdr3_nt
15	NA	NA	TRBV24-1	TRBJ2-1	CATSPLGGPYNEQFF	TGTGCCACCAGTCCCTTGGGGGGACCTTACAATGAGCAGTTCTTC
14	few	NA	TRBV10-3	TRBJ1-1	CAIQQGTMNTEAFF	TGTGCCATCCAGCAGGGGACCATGAACACTGAAGCTTTCTTT
15	few	TRBD1	TRBV10-3	TRBJ2-5	CATGGRGTVQETQYF	TGTGCCACAGGCGGAAGGGGGACAGTCCAAGAGACCCAGTACTTC
12	NA	NA	TRBV20-1	TRBJ2-3	CSAGETTDTQYF	TGCAGTGCTGGGGAGACCACAGATACGCAGTATTTT
13	NA	NA	TRBV5-1	TRBJ2-2	CASSFMSTGELFF	TGCGCCAGCAGCTTTATGTCCACCGGGGAGCTGTTTTTT
15	many	TRBD2	TRBV5-1	TRBJ2-7	CASSLPSGGPFEQYF	TGCGCCAGCAGCCTCCCTAGCGGGGGACCGTTCGAGCAGTACTTC
14	many	NA	TRBV29-1	TRBJ2-1	CSHSQGSRVNEQFF	TGCAGTCACTCACAGGGTTCGCGGGTTAATGAGCAGTTCTTC
11	few	NA	TRBV2	TRBJ2-7	CASSEIKEQYF	TGTGCCAGCAGTGAAATAAAAGAGCAGTACTTC
14	few	NA	TRBV10-2	TRBJ2-7	CASGGGLGLYEQYF	TGCGCCAGCGGGGGCGGACTAGGGCTCTACGAGCAGTACTTC
13	NA	TRBD1	TRBV12-3/TRBV12-4	TRBJ1-1	CASNWDRSTEAFF	TGTGCCAGCAACTGGGACAGGTCCACTGAAGCTTTCTTT
19	many	TRBD2	TRBV15	TRBJ2-3	CATSSHGTTPPGAIGTQYF	TGTGCCACCAGCAGCCACGGGACTACTCCCCCGGGCGCAATAGGGACCCAGTATTTT
17	NA	NA	TRBV6-1	TRBJ2-3	CASSEVRGEGLTDTQYF	TGTGCCAGCAGTGAAGTCAGGGGGGAGGGCCTAACAGATACGCAGTATTTT
14	NA	NA	TRBV12-3/TRBV12-4	TRBJ1-5	CASSWGVSNQPQHF	TGTGCCAGCAGTTGGGGGGTTAGCAATCAGCCCCAGCATTTT
14	NA	NA	TRBV7-6	TRBJ2-1	CASSPSPTGNEQFF	TGTGCCAGCAGTCCAAGCCCGACAGGTAATGAGCAGTTCTTC
11	NA	TRBD1	TRBV20-1	TRBJ2-1	CSTYRGNEQFF	TGCAGTACATACAGGGGGAATGAGCAGTTCTTC
11	few	NA	TRBV29-1	TRBJ1-2	CSLRSPDGYTF	TGCAGCCTCCGAAGCCCCGATGGCTACACCTTC
14	NA	NA	TRBV11-2	TRBJ2-1	CASSFMGDDGEQFF	TGTGCCAGCAGCTTTATGGGAGACGACGGGGAGCAGTTCTTC
16	few	TRBD2	TRBV5-1	TRBJ2-1	CASSLGPRGGHNEQFF	TGCGCCAGCAGCTTGGGCCCCCGCGGGGGGCACAATGAGCAGTTCTTC
15	NA	TRBD1	TRBV10-3	TRBJ2-2	CAIRRQGGDTGELFF	TGTGCCATCCGCCGACAGGGTGGCGACACCGGGGAGCTGTTTTTT
15	NA	NA	TRBV20-1	TRBJ1-5	CSARENRYSNQPQHF	TGCAGTGCTAGAGAAAACAGGTATAGCAATCAGCCCCAGCATTTT
16	NA	TRBD1	TRBV14	TRBJ2-3	CASSRDRGPPLDTQYF	TGTGCCAGCAGCCGAGACAGGGGCCCACCTCTGGATACGCAGTATTTT
14	NA	NA	TRBV18	TRBJ1-4	CASSPYRRNEKLFF	TGTGCCAGCTCACCGTACAGAAGGAACGAAAAACTGTTTTTT
15	NA	NA	TRBV20-1	TRBJ2-7	CSARDSAYSSYEQYF	TGCAGTGCTAGAGATTCTGCCTACTCCTCCTACGAGCAGTACTTC
17	few	NA	TRBV27	TRBJ2-3	CASSFVRERDGTDTQYF	TGTGCCAGCAGTTTCGTGAGGGAGAGGGACGGCACAGATACGCAGTATTTT
14	NA	TRBD2	TRBV7-2	TRBJ2-7	CASSSSRLADEQYF	TGTGCCAGCAGCTCCTCTAGACTAGCTGACGAGCAGTACTTC
17	few	TRBD2	TRBV20-1	TRBJ2-1	CSARRGIAGGMGNEQFF	TGCAGTGCTAGGAGGGGTATAGCGGGAGGGATGGGCAATGAGCAGTTCTTC
15	few	NA	TRBV9	TRBJ1-2	CASSVPGLTNYGYTF	TGTGCCAGCAGCGTTCCGGGACTTACTAACTATGGCTACACCTTC
15	many	TRBD2	TRBV11-1	TRBJ2-1	CASSLELAGGYEQFF	TGTGCCAGCAGCTTAGAGTTAGCGGGGGGTTATGAGCAGTTCTTC
13	NA	NA	TRBV20-1	TRBJ1-4	CSGQDNYNEKLFF	TGCAGTGGGCAGGACAACTATAATGAAAAACTGTTTTTT
16	NA	TRBD2	TRBV20-1	TRBJ2-1	CSAFNTSSGEDNEQFF	TGCAGTGCTTTTAATACCTCTAGCGGGGAGGACAATGAGCAGTTCTTC
15	many	NA	TRBV4-1	TRBJ2-5	CASSQAQTAEETQYF	TGCGCCAGCAGCCAAGCACAGACAGCCGAAGAGACCCAGTACTTC
12	many	NA	TRBV20-1	TRBJ2-3	CSKGRRPDTQYF	TGCAGTAAGGGACGCCGACCAGATACGCAGTATTTT
14	NA	TRBD1	TRBV5-1	TRBJ2-7	CASSLGDRVFEQYF	TGCGCCAGCAGCTTGGGCGACAGGGTCTTCGAGCAGTACTTC
16	NA	NA	TRBV7-9	TRBJ1-1	CASSSRGGMGNTEAFF	TGTGCCAGCAGCTCAAGGGGGGGGATGGGCAACACTGAAGCTTTCTTT
17	NA	TRBD2	TRBV4-1	TRBJ2-7	CASSPPGPAGDPYEQYF	TGCGCCAGCAGCCCCCCAGGGCCAGCGGGAGACCCCTACGAGCAGTACTTC
17	NA	TRBD2	TRBV29-1	TRBJ2-5	CSVASGKFGRTWETQYF	TGCAGCGTTGCAAGCGGGAAATTCGGAAGGACATGGGAGACCCAGTACTTC
14	NA	TRBD1	TRBV5-1	TRBJ1-1	CASSWGQGSPEAFF	TGCGCCAGCAGCTGGGGACAGGGTTCTCCTGAAGCTTTCTTT
14	NA	NA	TRBV27	TRBJ2-4	CASSLNRLTREQYF	TGTGCCAGCAGTTTAAACCGACTAACCCGAGAGCAGTACTTC
14	few	NA	TRBV2	TRBJ2-7	CASSDQGLPYEQYF	TGTGCCAGCAGTGATCAGGGGCTCCCCTACGAGCAGTACTTC